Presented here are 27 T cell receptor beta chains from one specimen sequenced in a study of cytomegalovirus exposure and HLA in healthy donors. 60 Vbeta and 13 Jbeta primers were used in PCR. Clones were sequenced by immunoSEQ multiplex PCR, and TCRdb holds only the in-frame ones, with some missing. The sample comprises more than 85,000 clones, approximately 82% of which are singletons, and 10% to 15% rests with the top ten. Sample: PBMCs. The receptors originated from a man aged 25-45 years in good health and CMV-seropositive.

The CDR3 region has the DNA TGCGCCAGCAGTGAGTCCAGGACAGGGAACTACGAGCAGTACTTC. This encodes CASSESRTGNYEQYF. The J gene is TRBJ2-7, the V gene TRBV10-1; 8 positions match TRBD1. The CDR3 length is 15 residues. V was clipped by 0 bases and J by 3 bases; unmatched bases: 4. Germline-derived CDR1 and CDR2 are WNHNN and SYGVQD (reference sequence).

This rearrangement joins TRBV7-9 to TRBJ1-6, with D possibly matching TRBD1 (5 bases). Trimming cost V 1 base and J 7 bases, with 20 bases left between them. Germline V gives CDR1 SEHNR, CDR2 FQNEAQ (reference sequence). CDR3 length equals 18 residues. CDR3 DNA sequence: TGTGCCAGCAGCTTAGTTATGGGCAGGGAAGGGAAAAATTCACCCCTCCACTTT. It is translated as CASSLVMGREGKNSPLHF.

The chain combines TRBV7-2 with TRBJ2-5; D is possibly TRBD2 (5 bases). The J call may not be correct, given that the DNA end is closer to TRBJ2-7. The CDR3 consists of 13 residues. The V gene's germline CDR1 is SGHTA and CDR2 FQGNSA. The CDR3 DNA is TGTGCCAGCAGCTCCCGGGGTTCCTACGAGCAGTACTTC. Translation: CASSSRGSYEQYF.

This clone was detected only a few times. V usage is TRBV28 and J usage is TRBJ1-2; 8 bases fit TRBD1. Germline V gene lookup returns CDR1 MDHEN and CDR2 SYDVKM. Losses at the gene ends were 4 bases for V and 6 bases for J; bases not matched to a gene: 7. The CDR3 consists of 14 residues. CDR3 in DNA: TGTGCCAGCAGTTCACAGGGGGGGCGCCATGGCTACACCTTC. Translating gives CASSSQGGRHGYTF.

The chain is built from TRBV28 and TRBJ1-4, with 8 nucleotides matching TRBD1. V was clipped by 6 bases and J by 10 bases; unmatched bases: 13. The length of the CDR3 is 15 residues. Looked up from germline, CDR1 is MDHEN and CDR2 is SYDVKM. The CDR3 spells CASSLPTGAPRKLFF. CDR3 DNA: TGTGCCAGCAGCTTGCCGACAGGGGCGCCTAGAAAACTGTTTTTT.

CDR3 bases: TGTGCCAGCAGTCCTCTAGCGGGGGGGCCTGAGACCCAGTACTTC. Translating it yields CASSPLAGGPETQYF. V is TRBV6-5 and J is TRBJ2-5; 12 nucleotides line up with TRBD2. This CDR3 comprises 15 residues. The trim removed 5 bases at V and 5 bases at J, leaving 6 bases unmatched. Germline loops: CDR1 MNHEY, CDR2 SVGAGI.

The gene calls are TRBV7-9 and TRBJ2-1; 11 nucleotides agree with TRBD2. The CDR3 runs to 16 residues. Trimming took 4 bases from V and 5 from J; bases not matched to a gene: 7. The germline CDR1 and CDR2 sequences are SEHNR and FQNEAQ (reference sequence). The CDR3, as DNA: TGTGCCAGCAGCTCGGATAGCGGGGGGGCCAACAATGAGCAGTTCTTC. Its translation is CASSSDSGGANNEQFF.

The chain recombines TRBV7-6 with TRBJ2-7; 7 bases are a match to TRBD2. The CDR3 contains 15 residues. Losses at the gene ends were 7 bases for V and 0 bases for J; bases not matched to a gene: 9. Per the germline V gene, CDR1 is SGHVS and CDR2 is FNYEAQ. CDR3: CASTLDGGISYEQYF. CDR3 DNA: TGTGCCAGCACCCTAGACGGGGGGATCTCCTACGAGCAGTACTTC.

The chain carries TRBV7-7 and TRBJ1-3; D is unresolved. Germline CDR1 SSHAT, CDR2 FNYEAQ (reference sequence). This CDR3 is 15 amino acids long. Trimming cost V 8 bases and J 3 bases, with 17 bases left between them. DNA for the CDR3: TGTGCCAGCGCAGACCTCGGGGATGGTGGAAACACCATATATTTT. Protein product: CASADLGDGGNTIYF.

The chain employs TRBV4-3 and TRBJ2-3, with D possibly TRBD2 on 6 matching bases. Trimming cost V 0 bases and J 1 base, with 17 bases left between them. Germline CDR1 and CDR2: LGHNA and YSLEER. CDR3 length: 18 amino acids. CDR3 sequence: CASSQDLTEGGGTDTQYF. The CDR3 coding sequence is TGCGCCAGCAGCCAAGATCTGACGGAAGGCGGGGGCACAGATACGCAGTATTTT.

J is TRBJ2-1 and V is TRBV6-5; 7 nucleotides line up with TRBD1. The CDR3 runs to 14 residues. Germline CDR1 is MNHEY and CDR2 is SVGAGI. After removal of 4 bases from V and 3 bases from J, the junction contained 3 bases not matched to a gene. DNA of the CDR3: TGTGCCAGCAGTTTACAGGGGAGCTACAATGAGCAGTTCTTC. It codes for CASSLQGSYNEQFF.

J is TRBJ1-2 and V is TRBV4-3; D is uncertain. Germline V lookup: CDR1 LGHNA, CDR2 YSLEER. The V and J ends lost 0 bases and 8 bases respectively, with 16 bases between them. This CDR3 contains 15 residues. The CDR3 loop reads CASSQDWSGPLGYTF. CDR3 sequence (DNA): TGCGCCAGCAGCCAAGACTGGTCAGGTCCATTGGGCTACACCTTC.

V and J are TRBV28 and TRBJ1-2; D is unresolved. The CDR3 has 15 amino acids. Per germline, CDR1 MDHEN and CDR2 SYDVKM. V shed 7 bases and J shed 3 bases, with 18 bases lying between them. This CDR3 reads CASTTGVGLDYGYTF. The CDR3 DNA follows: TGTGCCAGCACCACCGGGGTAGGCTTGGACTATGGCTACACCTTC.

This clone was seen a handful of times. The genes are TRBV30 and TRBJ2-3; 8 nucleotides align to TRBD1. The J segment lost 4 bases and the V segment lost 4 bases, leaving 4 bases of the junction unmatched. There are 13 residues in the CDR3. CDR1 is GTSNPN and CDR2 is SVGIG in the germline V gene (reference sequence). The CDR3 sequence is CAWTQGAADTQYF. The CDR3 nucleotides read TGTGCCTGGACCCAGGGGGCCGCAGATACGCAGTATTTT.

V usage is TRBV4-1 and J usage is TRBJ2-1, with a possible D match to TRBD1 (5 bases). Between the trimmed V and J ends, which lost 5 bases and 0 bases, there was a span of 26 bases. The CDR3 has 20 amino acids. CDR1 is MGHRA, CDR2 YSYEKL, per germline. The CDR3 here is CASSSYPKTGPQRSYNEQFF. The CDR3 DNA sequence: TGCGCCAGCAGCTCGTACCCCAAAACAGGACCACAGCGCTCCTACAATGAGCAGTTCTTC.

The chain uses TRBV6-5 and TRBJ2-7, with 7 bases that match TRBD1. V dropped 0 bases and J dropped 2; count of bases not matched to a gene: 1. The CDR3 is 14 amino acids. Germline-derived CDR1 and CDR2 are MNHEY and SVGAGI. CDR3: CASSYSQGAYEQYF. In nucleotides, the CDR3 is TGTGCCAGCAGTTACTCGCAGGGGGCCTACGAGCAGTACTTC.

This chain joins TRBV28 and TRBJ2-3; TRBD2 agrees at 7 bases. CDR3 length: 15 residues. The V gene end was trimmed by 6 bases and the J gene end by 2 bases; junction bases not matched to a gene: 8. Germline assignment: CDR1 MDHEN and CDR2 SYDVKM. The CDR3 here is CASRPLGGNTDTQYF. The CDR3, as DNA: TGTGCCAGCAGGCCACTGGGGGGGAACACAGATACGCAGTATTTT.

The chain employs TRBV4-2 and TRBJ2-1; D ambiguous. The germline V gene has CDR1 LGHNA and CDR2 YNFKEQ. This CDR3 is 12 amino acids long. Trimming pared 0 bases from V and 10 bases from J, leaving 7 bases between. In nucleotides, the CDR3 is TGTGCCAGCAGCCAAGAGCAACGGGAGCAGTTCTTC. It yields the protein CASSQEQREQFF.

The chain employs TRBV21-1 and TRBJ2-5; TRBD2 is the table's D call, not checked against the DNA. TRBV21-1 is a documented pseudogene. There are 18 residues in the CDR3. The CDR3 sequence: CASSKVIRPASGDETQYF. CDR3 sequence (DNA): TGTGCCAGCAGCAAAGTTATCCGGCCGGCTAGCGGGGACGAGACCCAGTACTTC.

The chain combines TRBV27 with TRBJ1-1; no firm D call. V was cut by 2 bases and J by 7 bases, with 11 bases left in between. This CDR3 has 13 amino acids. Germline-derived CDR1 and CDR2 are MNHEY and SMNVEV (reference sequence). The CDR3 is CASSLGGPYEAFF. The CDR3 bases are TGTGCCAGCAGTTTAGGAGGGCCCTATGAAGCTTTCTTT.

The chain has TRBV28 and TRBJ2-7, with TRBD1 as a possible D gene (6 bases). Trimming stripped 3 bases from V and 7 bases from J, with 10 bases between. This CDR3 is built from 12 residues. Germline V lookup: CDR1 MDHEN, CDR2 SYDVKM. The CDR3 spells CASSLNRGEQYF. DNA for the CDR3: TGTGCCAGCAGTTTGAATAGGGGGGAGCAGTACTTC. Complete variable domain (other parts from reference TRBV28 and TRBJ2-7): DVKVTQSSRYLVKRTGEKVFLECVQDMDHENMFWYRQDPGLGLRLIYFSYDVKMKEKGDIPEGYSVSREKKERFSLILESASTNQTSMYLCASSLNRGEQYFGPGTRLTVT.

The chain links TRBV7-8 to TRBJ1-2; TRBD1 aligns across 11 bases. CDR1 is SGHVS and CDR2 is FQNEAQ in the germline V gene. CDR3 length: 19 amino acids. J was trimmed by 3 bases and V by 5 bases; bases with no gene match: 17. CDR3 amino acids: CASSISRRAGTGGDYGYTF. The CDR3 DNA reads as TGTGCCAGCAGCATATCACGACGCGCCGGGACAGGGGGAGACTATGGCTACACCTTC.

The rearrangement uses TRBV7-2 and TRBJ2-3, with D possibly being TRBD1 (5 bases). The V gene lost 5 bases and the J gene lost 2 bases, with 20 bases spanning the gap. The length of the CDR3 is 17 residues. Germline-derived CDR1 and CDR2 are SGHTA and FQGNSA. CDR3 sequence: CASSADSELPPTDTQYF. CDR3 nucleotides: TGTGCCAGCAGCGCAGACAGCGAGCTGCCACCCACAGATACGCAGTATTTT.

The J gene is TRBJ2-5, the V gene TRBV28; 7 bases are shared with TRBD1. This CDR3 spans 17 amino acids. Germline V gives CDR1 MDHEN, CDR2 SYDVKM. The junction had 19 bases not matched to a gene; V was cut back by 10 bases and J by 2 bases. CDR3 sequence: CATLIYPARGLQETQYF. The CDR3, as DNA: TGTGCCACCCTAATATACCCAGCTAGGGGGCTACAAGAGACCCAGTACTTC.

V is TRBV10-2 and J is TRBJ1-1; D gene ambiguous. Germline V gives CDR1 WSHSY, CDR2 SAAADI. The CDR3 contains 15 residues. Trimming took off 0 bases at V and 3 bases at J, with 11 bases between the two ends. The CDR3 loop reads CASSESWGVDTEAFF. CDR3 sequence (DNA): TGCGCCAGCAGTGAGTCTTGGGGAGTCGACACTGAAGCTTTCTTT.

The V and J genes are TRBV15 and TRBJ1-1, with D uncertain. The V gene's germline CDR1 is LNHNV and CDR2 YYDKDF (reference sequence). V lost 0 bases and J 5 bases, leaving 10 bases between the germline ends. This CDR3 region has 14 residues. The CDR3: CATSREAEGTEAFF. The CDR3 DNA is TGTGCCACCAGCAGAGAGGCGGAGGGTACTGAAGCTTTCTTT. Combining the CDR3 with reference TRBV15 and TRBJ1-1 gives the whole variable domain DAMVIQNPRYQVTQFGKPVTLSCSQTLNHNVMYWYQQKSSQAPKLLFHYYDKDFNNEADTPDNFQSRRPNTSFCFLDIRSPGLGDTAMYLCATSREAEGTEAFFGQGTRLTVV.

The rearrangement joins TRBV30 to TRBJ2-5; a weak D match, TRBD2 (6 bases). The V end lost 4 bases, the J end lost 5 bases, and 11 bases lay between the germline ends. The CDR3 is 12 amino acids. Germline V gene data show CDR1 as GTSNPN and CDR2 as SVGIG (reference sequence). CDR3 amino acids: CAWNLATETQYF. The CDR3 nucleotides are TGTGCCTGGAACCTAGCGACGGAGACCCAGTACTTC.